This T cell receptor beta chain emerged from a study of blood T cells in healthy people across ages. Study in general: Template switching recovered approximately one barcoded beta molecule for every two T cells. General observations from the study: Across the age range, TCR beta diversity per million T cells fell in a roughly linear way. Both naive CD4+ cell counts and diversity were greater in long-lived donors than in aged donors.

Whenever a sample was processed, at least 7 million PBMCs were isolated. Details on this clonotype: As yet, its antigen is unknown.

V was pared by 5 bases and J by 14 bases, with 13 bases between. The CDR3 spans 10 residues. Germline V lookup: CDR1 DFQATT, CDR2 SNEGSKA (reference sequence). The second PCR ran about 6 to 11 cycles with a sample-barcoded 5' primer and J-beta primers. TCRdb re-analysed the 5' RACE reads in MiXCR, keeping a single row per CDR3 protein. This table has roughly 2 million distinct CDR3 sequences, about 49% appearing once. The chain joins TRBV20-1 to TRBJ1-5; the D is unclear. The TCR originated in a woman aged 40 to 50 in good health. The source material was blood. CDR3 amino acids: CSAARVHKHF. The CDR3 region has the DNA TGCAGTGCTGCACGGGTGCACAAGCATTTT.